This is a list of T cell receptor beta chains from one sample in a study of OX40 agonist ivuxolimab in advanced cancers. Data came from immunoSEQ multiplex PCR; TCRdb stores just in-frame clones and leaves some out. The table lists under 45,000 clones, approximately 78% of them singletons. The sequencing used CD4+ or CD8+ T cells sorted from blood, collected in a trial of the OX40 agonist ivuxolimab. Receptors originate from an adult with an advanced solid tumor such as melanoma, head and neck, liver or kidney cancer. Each CDR3 is given with its conserved first and last residue.

cdr3_length: 12; v_call: TRBV4-1; j_call: TRBJ1-2; cdr3_aa: CASSQENYGYTF
cdr3_length: 15; v_call: TRBV27; j_call: TRBJ2-5; cdr3_aa: CASSTPHNNPGDQYF
cdr3_length: 12; v_call: TRBV18; j_call: TRBJ1-1; cdr3_aa: CASSQGGTEAFF
cdr3_length: 17; v_call: TRBV11-3; j_call: TRBJ1-3; cdr3_aa: CASSLNPPGRAGNTIYF
cdr3_length: 15; v_call: TRBV7-3; j_call: TRBJ2-1; cdr3_aa: CASSLTRTNYNEQFF
cdr3_length: 15; v_call: TRBV25-1; j_call: TRBJ2-5; cdr3_aa: CASSEWGGLGETQYF
cdr3_length: 16; v_call: TRBV5-5; j_call: TRBJ2-1; cdr3_aa: CASSLERLAGRDEQFF
cdr3_length: 15; v_call: TRBV7-6; j_call: TRBJ2-2; cdr3_aa: CASSSDGLNTGELFF
cdr3_length: 14; v_call: TRBV9; j_call: TRBJ1-1; cdr3_aa: CASSPRVENTEAFF
cdr3_length: 15; v_call: TRBV5-1; j_call: TRBJ2-1; cdr3_aa: CASSLAPGANNEQFF
cdr3_length: 14; v_call: TRBV4-1; j_call: TRBJ2-3; cdr3_aa: CASSTLLGADTQYF
cdr3_length: 14; v_call: TRBV5-8; j_call: TRBJ1-4; cdr3_aa: CASSFSGGWEKLFF
cdr3_length: 16; v_call: TRBV5-6; j_call: TRBJ2-7; cdr3_aa: CASSHFRTLGGYEQYF
cdr3_length: 15; v_call: TRBV7-9; j_call: TRBJ2-5; cdr3_aa: CASSLKAGGGETQYF
cdr3_length: 12; v_call: TRBV10-2; j_call: TRBJ1-2; cdr3_aa: CASSQIRYGYTF
cdr3_length: 13; v_call: TRBV7-7; j_call: TRBJ2-1; cdr3_aa: CASSTSGRNEQFF
cdr3_length: 15; v_call: TRBV18; j_call: TRBJ2-5; cdr3_aa: CASSPNSRLPGTQYF
cdr3_length: 16; v_call: TRBV2; j_call: TRBJ2-2; cdr3_aa: CASSHPPGSTAGELFF